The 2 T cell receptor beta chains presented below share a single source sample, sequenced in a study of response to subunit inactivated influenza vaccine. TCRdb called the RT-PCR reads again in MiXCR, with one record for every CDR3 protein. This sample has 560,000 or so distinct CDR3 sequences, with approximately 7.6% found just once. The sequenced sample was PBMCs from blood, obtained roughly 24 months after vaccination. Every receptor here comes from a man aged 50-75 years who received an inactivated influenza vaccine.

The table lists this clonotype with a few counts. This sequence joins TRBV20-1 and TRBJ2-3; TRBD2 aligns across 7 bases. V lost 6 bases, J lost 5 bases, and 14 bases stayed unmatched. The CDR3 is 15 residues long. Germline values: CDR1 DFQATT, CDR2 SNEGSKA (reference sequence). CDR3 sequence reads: CSAHRHSGEKDTQYF. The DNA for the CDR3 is TGCAGTGCCCACCGACACAGCGGGGAAAAAGATACGCAGTATTTT.

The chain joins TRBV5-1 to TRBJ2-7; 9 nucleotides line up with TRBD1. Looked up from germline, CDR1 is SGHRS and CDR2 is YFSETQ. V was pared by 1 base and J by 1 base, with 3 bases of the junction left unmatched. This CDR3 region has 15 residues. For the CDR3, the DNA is TGCGCCAGCAGCTTGTTGACAGGGGGTTCCTACGAGCAGTACTTC. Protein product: CASSLLTGGSYEQYF.